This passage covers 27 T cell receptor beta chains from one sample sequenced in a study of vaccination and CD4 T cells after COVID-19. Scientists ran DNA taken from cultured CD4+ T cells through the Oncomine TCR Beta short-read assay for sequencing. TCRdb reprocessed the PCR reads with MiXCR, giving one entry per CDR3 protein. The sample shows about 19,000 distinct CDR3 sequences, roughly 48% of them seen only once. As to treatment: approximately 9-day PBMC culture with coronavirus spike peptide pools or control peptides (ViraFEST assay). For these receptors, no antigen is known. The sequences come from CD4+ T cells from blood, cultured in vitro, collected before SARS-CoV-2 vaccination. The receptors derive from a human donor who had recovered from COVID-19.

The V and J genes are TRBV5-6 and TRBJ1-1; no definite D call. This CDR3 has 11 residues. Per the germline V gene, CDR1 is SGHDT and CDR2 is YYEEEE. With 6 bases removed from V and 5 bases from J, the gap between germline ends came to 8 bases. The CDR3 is CASTWRTEAFF. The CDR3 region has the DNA TGTGCCAGCACCTGGAGGACTGAAGCTTTCTTT.

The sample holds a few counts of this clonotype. The CDR3 coding sequence is TGTGCCATCAGCAACACAGATACGCAGTATTTT. It yields the protein CAISNTDTQYF. The V call is TRBV10-3, the J call TRBJ2-3, with no clear D. The CDR3 covers 11 residues. Deletions cut 6 bases from V and 2 bases from J, with 3 bases between. CDR1 and CDR2 from the germline V gene are ENHRY and SYGVKD.

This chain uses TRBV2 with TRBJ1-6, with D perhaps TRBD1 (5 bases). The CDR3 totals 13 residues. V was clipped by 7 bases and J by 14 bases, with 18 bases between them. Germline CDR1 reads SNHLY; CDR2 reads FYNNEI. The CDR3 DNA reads TGTGCCAGCACAGGGATGACGGGTCAGACCCTCCACTTT. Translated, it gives CASTGMTGQTLHF.

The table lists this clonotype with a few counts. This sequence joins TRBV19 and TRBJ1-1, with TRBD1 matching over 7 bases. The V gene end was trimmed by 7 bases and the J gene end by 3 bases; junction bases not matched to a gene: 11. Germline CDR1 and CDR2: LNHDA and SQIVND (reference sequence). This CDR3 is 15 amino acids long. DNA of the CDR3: TGTGCCAGTACTCCGATCCTACAGGGGTACACTGAAGCTTTCTTT. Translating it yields CASTPILQGYTEAFF.

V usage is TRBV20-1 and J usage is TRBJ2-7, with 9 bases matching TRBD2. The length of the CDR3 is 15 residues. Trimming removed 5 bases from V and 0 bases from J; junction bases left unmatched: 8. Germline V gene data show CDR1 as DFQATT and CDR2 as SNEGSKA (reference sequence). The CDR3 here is CSAAGLARFSYEQYF. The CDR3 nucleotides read TGCAGTGCTGCCGGACTAGCGCGATTCTCCTACGAGCAGTACTTC.

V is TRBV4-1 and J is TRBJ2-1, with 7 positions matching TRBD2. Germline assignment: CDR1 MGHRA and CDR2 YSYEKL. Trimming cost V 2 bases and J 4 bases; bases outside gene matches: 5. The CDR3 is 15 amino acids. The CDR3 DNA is TGCGCCAGCAGCCAACCTAGCGGAACTTACAATGAGCAGTTCTTC. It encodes CASSQPSGTYNEQFF.

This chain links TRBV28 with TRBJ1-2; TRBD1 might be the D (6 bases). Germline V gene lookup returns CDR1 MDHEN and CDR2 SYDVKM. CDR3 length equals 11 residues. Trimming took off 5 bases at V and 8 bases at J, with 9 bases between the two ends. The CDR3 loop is CASSRTVGYTF. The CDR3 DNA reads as TGTGCCAGCAGTCGGACAGTAGGCTACACCTTC.

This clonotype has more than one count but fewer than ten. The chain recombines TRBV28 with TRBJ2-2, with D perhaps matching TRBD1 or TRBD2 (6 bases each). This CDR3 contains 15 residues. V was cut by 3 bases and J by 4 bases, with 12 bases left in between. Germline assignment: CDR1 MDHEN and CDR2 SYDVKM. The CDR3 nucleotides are TGTGCCAGCAGTTTCCGCAGGGGACTCACCGGGGAGCTGTTTTTT. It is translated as CASSFRRGLTGELFF.

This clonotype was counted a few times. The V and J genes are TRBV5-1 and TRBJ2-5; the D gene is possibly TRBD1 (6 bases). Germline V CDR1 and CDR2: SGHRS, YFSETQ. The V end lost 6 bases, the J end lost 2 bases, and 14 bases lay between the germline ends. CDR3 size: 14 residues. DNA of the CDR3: TGCGCCAGCACTACGTGGGACATGCAAGAGACCCAGTACTTC. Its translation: CASTTWDMQETQYF.

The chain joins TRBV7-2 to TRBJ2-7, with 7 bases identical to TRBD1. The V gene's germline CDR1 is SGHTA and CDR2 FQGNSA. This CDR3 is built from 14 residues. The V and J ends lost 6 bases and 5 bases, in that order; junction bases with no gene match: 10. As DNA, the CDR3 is TGTGCCAGCAGACGGACGACAGGGTACAACGAGCAGTACTTC. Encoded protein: CASRRTTGYNEQYF.

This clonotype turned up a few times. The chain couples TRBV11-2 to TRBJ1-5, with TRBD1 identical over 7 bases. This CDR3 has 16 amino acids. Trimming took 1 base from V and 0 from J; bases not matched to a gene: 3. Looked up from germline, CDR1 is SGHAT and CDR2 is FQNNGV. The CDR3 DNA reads TGTGCCAGCAGCTTAGGGGACAGAGTTAGCAATCAGCCCCAGCATTTT. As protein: CASSLGDRVSNQPQHF.

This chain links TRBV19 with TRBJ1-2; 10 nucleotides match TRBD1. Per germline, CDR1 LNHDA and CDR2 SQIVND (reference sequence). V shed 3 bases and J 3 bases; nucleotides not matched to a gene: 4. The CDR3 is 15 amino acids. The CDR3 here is CASSILGQGDYGYTF. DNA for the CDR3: TGTGCCAGTAGTATTCTTGGACAGGGGGACTATGGCTACACCTTC.

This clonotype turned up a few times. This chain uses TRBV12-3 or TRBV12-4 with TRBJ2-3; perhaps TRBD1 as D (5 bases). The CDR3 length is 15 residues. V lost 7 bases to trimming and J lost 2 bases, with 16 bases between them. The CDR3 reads CASTKARGATDTQYF. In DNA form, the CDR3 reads TGTGCCAGCACCAAGGCAAGGGGCGCCACAGATACGCAGTATTTT.

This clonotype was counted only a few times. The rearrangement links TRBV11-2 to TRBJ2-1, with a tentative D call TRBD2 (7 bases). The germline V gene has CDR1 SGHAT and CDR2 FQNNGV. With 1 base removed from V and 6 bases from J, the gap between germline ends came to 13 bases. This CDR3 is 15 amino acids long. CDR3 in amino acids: CASSLGGGNFNEQFF. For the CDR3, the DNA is TGTGCCAGCAGCTTAGGGGGGGGCAATTTCAATGAGCAGTTCTTC.

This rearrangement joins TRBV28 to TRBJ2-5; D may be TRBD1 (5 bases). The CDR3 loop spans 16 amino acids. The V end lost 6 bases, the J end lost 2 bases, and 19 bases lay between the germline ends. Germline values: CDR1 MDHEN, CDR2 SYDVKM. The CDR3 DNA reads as TGTGCCAGCAGAGGCCATTCAGGGCTCGGGCAAGAGACCCAGTACTTC. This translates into CASRGHSGLGQETQYF.

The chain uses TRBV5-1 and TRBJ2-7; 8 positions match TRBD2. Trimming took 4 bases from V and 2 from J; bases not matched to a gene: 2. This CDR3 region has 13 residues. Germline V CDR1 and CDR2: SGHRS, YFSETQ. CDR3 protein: CASSPGLAYEQYF. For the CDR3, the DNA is TGCGCCAGCAGCCCGGGACTAGCCTACGAGCAGTACTTC.

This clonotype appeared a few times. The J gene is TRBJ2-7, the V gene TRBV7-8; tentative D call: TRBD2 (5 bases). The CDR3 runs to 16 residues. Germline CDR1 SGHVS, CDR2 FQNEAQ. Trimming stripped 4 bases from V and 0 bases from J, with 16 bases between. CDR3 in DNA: TGTGCCAGCAGCTCCGCGGTGCGAGGGAGCTCCTACGAGCAGTACTTC. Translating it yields CASSSAVRGSSYEQYF.

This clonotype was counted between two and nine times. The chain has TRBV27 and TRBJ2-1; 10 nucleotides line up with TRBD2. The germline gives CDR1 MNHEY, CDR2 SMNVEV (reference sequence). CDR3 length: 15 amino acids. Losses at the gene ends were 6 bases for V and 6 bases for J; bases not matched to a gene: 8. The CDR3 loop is CASRPPLAGANEQFF. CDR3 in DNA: TGTGCCAGCAGGCCCCCCCTAGCGGGAGCCAATGAGCAGTTCTTC.

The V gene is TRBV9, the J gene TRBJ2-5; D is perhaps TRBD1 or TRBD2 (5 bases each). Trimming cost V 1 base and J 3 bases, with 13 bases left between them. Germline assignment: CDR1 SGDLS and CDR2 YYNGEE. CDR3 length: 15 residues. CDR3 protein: CASSVMGDPEETQYF. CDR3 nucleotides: TGTGCCAGCAGCGTAATGGGGGACCCTGAAGAGACCCAGTACTTC.

CDR3 coding DNA: TGTGCCAGCAGCCCGACTAGCGGGGGGGGCTCCTACAATGAGCAGTTCTTC. Encoded protein: CASSPTSGGGSYNEQFF. The chain combines TRBV7-2 with TRBJ2-1; TRBD2 matches 14 bases. Per germline, CDR1 SGHTA and CDR2 FQGNSA. The V segment lost 5 bases and the J segment 0 bases; nucleotides outside the gene matches: 3. The CDR3 is made up of 17 amino acids.

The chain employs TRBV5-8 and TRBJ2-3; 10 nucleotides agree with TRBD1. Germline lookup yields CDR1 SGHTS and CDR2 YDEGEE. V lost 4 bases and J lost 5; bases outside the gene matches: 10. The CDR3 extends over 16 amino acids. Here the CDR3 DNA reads TGTGCCAGCAGCATACGACCGGGACAGGGGATAGATACGCAGTATTTT. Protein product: CASSIRPGQGIDTQYF. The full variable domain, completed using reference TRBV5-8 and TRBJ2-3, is EAGVTQSPTHLIKTRGQQATLRCSPISGHTSVYWYQQALGLGLQFLLWYDEGEERNRGNFPPRFSGRQFPNYSSELNVNALELEDSALYLCASSIRPGQGIDTQYFGPGTRLTVL.

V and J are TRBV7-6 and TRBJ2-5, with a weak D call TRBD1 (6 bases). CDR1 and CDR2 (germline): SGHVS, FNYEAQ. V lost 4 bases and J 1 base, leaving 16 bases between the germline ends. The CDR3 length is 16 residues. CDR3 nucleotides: TGTGCCAGCAGCTCCGGACAGACATACCCCCAAGAGACCCAGTACTTC. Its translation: CASSSGQTYPQETQYF.

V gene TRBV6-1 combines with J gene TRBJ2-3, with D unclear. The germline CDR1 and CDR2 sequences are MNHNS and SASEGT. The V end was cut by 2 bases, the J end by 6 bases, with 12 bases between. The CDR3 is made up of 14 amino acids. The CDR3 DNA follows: TGTGCCAGCAGTGAATCCCGCGGTTGGGATACGCAGTATTTT. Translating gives CASSESRGWDTQYF.

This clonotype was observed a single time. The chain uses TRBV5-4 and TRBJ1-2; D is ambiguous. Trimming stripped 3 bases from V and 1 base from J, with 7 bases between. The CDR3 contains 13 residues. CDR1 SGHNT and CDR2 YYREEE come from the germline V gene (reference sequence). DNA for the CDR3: TGTGCCAGCAGCTCGGATATTAACTATGGCTACACCTTC. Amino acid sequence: CASSSDINYGYTF.

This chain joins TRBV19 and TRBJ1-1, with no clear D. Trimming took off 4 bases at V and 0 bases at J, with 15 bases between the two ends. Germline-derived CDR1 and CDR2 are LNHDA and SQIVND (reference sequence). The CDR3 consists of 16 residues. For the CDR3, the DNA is TGTGCCAGTAGTACTGCAGGAGGGCGGATGAACACTGAAGCTTTCTTT. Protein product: CASSTAGGRMNTEAFF.

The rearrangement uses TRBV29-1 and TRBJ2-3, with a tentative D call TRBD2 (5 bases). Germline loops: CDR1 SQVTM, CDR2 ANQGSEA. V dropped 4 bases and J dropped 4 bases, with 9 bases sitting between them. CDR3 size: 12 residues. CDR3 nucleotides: TGCAGCGTTGGGAGGTTGTCAGATACGCAGTATTTT. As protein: CSVGRLSDTQYF.

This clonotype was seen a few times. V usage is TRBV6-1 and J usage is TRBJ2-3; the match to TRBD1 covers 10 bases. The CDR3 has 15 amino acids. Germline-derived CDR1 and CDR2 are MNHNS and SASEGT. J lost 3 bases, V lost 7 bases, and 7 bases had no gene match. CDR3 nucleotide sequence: TGTGCCAGCACTTCGGACAGGGGGGCTACAGATACGCAGTATTTT. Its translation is CASTSDRGATDTQYF.